This T cell receptor (beta chain) was documented in a study of Graves' ophthalmopathy and Graves' hyperthyroidism. Study results and limitations: In blood appeared most of the expanded thyroid clonotypes whose frequency exceeded 0.001.

This clonotype occurred a few times. What it recognizes is unknown. Per germline, CDR1 SGDLS and CDR2 YYNGEE. The CDR3 totals 14 residues. Trimming removed 3 bases from V and 4 bases from J, with 13 bases in between. Amplified material comprised TCR beta CDR3 regions derived from RNA transcripts. HTBI-primed first-round RT-PCR preceded second-round multiplex PCR. TCRdb reanalysed the multiplex PCR reads using MiXCR and keeps one entry per CDR3 protein. The data contain 600,000 to 700,000 distinct CDR3 sequences, under 50% of them singletons. Input material: peripheral blood. This chain links TRBV9 with TRBJ1-1, with D maybe TRBD1 (6 bases). This clonotype originated in an adult man with Graves' ophthalmopathy. The CDR3 loop is CASSGGGSGTEAFF. The CDR3 bases are TGTGCCAGCAGCGGGGGGGGCTCGGGCACTGAAGCTTTCTTT. Drawing the rest from reference TRBV9 and TRBJ1-1, the complete variable domain is DSGVTQTPKHLITATGQRVTLRCSPRSGDLSVYWYQQSLDQGLQFLIQYYNGEERAKGNILERFSAQQFPDLHSELNLSSLELGDSALYFCASSGGGSGTEAFFGQGTRLTVV.